This T cell receptor beta chain was found in a study of T cell responses to AZD1222 COVID-19 vaccine. V was shortened by 0 bases and J by 8 bases, with 11 bases between the two germline ends. The CDR3 is 13 amino acids. Per germline, CDR1 SGHRS and CDR2 YFSETQ. As for this clone: Its antigen is not identified.

Repertoires were generated with immunoSEQ multiplex PCR, while TCRdb's copy carries only in-frame clones and drops some. The sample has 200,000 or so clones; 85% to 90% are singletons. Study-level points and caveats: Per reports, nearly half of all spike-specific TCRs target regions that are unmutated in variants. Females outnumbered males among donors, who were mostly white British; clonal diversity was possibly underestimated. Spike-wide vaccine-associated CD4 TCRs dominated at 160-218 and 743-854. Breadth and depth of Spike-specific TCRs rose after two AZD1222 doses.

The chain links TRBV5-1 to TRBJ1-2; maybe TRBD1 (5 bases). Specimen: peripheral blood, collected on day 0 of MenACWY control vaccination. The clonotype originates from an adult in good health. The CDR3 sequence is CASSLVGVDGYTF. CDR3 coding DNA: TGCGCCAGCAGCTTGGTGGGGGTGGACGGCTACACCTTC. The full variable domain, with the rest looked up from reference TRBV5-1 and TRBJ1-2, is KAGVTQTPRYLIKTRGQQVTLSCSPISGHRSVSWYQQTPGQGLQFLFEYFSETQRNKGNFPGRFSGRQFSNSRSEMNVSTLELGDSALYLCASSLVGVDGYTFGSGTRLTVV.